This TCR beta chain was sequenced during a study of graft-versus-host responses after intestinal transplantation. Study-wide results and caveats: Across patients carrying graft-donor T cell macrochimerism, allografts held high graft-versus-host to host-versus-graft clonal ratios.

Concerning this clone itself: Antigen: not known.

Sequencing was performed with immunoSEQ multiplex PCR; in TCRdb, only in-frame clones are kept and a portion is missing. Among approximately 90,000 clones listed, about 90% were seen once. The germline CDR1 and CDR2 sequences are SGHAT and FQNNGV. CDR3 length: 13 residues. Trimming removed 3 bases at V and 3 bases at J, with 8 bases between. The rearrangement joins TRBV11-2 to TRBJ1-1; D not certain. The sequence derives from a human donor who received an intestinal transplant. Material: unstimulated CD8+ T cells sorted from spleen or lymph node cells, obtained before intestinal transplant. The CDR3 reads CASSFDMDTEAFF. The CDR3, as DNA: TGTGCCAGCAGCTTCGATATGGACACTGAAGCTTTCTTT.